The sequence of this TCR beta chain was determined in a study of blood T cell repertoires in COVID-19 (dated by TCRdb to about 2020). With regard to the full study: The collaborator samples originated in the United States, Italy and Spain and spanned the acute and convalescent phases of COVID-19. The material from the prospective study consisted of cDNA or gDNA derived from T cells, B-cell-depleted T cells, or PBMCs. The repertoires were released in a freely available public database meant as a resource for research on the immune response to SARS-CoV-2. The dataset comprised deeply sampled blood TCRbeta repertoires from subjects exposed to, actively infected with, or recovered from COVID-19. Where HLA class I and class II types were available, the types were taken from metadata supplied by the sample provider, not from assay-based typing. The samples were drawn from the first 160 participants of the ongoing ImmuneRACE study and from some 1,300 subjects provided by 6 global collaborators. Sample metadata almost always included a de-identified subject ID, COVID-19 status, age in years and sex.

TCRbeta CDR3 regions were amplified from genomic DNA by means of the immunoSEQ Assay, a bias-controlled multiplex PCR. The paper's processing steps were these. The number of nucleated cells in each sample was estimated from the amplification of reference gene primers within the assay. Sequence reads were collapsed and filtered to measure the absolute abundance of every unique TCRbeta CDR3 rearrangement. Productive Simpson clonality was computed per sample as the square root of Simpson's diversity index over productive rearrangements. Entries here come from immuneACCESS through TCRdb and include only in-frame sequences with V and J called. Some clones fail to appear in such tables; in the studies checked, an unresolved V gene covers under half of the shortfall, and the cause of the remainder is unknown. The V and J calls and clone size come from that table; D and trimming were worked out from the DNA. Recorded for this sample are about 130,000 clones; more than 80% of them occurred a single time. In total, the top ten clones hold 4.3% of the sample.

The junction shows trimming of 10 bases on V and 4 bases on J, and the gene matches do not reach 4 bases of it. CDR1 KGHDR and CDR2 SFDVKD are derived from the germline V gene. The CDR3 goes from the cysteine to the phenylalanine over 13 residues. Only the CDR3 DNA is retained, 39 bases long and in frame from the first base. Each collaborating institution followed its own protocols to collect whole blood in K2EDTA tubes. For TCRbeta analysis, collaborator samples were shipped as frozen whole blood, as isolated PBMCs, or as DNA extracted from either sample type. With regard to this clone: Its antigen remains unidentified. Qualities for individual bases were not recorded, and no much larger clone is one base off.

The study at large found these results: The amount of clinical and demographic metadata varied by source and participant and was provided uncurated.

The sequenced material came from peripheral blood. This sequence originates from a human donor in a cohort sampled during active COVID-19. The chain links TRBV24-1 with TRBJ1-5; TRBD1 matches 9 bases in the middle. The CDR3 region: CATQGASNQPQHF. DNA sequence: TGTGCCACACAGGGGGCATCGAATCAGCCCCAGCATTTT.